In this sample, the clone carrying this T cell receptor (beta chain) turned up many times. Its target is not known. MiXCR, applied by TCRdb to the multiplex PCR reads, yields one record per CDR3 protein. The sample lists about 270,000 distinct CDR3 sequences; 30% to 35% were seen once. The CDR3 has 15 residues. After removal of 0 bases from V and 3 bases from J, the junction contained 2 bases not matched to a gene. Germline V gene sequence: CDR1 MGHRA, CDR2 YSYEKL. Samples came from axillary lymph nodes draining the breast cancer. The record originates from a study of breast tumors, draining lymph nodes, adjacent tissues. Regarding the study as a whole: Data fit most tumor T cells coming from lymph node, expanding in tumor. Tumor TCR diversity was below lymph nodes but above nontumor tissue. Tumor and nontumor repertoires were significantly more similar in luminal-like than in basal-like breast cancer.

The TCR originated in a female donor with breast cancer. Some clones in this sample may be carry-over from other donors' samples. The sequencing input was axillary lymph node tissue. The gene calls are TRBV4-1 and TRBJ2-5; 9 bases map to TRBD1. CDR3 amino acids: CASSQEGQGEETQYF. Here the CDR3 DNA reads TGCGCCAGCAGCCAAGAGGGACAGGGAGAAGAGACCCAGTACTTC.